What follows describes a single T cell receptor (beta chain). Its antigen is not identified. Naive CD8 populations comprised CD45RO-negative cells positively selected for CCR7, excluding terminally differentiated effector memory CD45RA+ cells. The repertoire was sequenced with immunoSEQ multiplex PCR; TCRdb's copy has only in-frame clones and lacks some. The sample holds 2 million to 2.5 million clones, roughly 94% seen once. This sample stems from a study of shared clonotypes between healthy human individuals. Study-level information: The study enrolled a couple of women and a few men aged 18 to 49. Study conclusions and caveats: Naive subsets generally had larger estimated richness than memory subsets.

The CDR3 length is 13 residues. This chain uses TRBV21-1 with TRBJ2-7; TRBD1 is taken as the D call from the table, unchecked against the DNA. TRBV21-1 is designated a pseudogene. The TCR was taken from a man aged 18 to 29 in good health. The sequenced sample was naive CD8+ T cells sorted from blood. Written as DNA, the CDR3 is TGTGCCAGCAGCAAAAATAGGGGGTGGGAGCAGTACTTC. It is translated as CASSKNRGWEQYF.